The present T cell receptor beta chain was sequenced within a study of CD8+CD57+ T cells in acquired aplastic anemia. The study, taken as a whole, reports: Roughly 29 was the count of CD8+ CDR3 sequences that patients shared with controls. The study found no significant CD8+ Simpson's diversity difference between patients and controls.

TCR beta VDJ and CDR3 profiling used genomic DNA as template. TCRdb re-analysed the reads in MiXCR, keeping a single row per CDR3 protein. The table has 200,000 to 250,000 distinct CDR3 sequences, approximately 35% seen once. A remark on this clonotype: Its target is unknown.

Looked up from germline, CDR1 is MNHEY and CDR2 is SMNVEV (reference sequence). Trimming cost V 2 bases and J 6 bases, with 13 bases left between them. This CDR3 has 14 residues. The J gene is TRBJ1-2, the V gene TRBV27; the D gene is possibly TRBD1 (5 bases). Input material: sorted CD4+, CD8+, or CD8+CD57+ T cells (not recorded which) from PBMCs. The sequence came from a human donor in good health, serving as a control. The CDR3 is CASSLQGRANGYTF. The CDR3 DNA follows: TGTGCCAGCAGTTTACAGGGACGGGCAAATGGCTACACCTTC.